The entry below describes one T cell receptor (beta chain). Its antigen is unknown. Base qualities are not provided; no much larger clone lies one nucleotide away. The data are from a study of blood T cell repertoires in COVID-19 (dated by TCRdb to the early 2020s). About the full investigation: The collaborator samples originated in the United States, Italy and Spain and spanned the acute and convalescent phases of COVID-19. The prospective study material was composed of cDNA or gDNA derived from T cells, B-cell-depleted T cells, or PBMCs. The dataset comprised deeply sampled blood TCRbeta repertoires from subjects exposed to, actively infected with, or recovered from COVID-19. The repertoires were released in a freely available public database meant as a resource for research on the immune response to SARS-CoV-2. Samples came from the ongoing ImmuneRACE study (first 160 participants) plus 1,254 subjects from 6 global collaborators. Nearly every sample came with metadata listing a de-identified subject ID, COVID-19 status, age in years and sex. Where available, HLA class I and class II types were obtained from metadata supplied by the sample provider rather than from assay-based typing.

The collaborating institutions used their own protocols to collect whole blood in K2EDTA tubes. For TCRbeta analysis, collaborators shipped samples as frozen whole blood, isolated PBMCs, or DNA extracted from either of those sample types. The immunoSEQ Assay, a bias-controlled multiplex PCR, was used to amplify TCRbeta CDR3 regions from genomic DNA. Regarding the original processing steps: Nucleated cell counts per sample were estimated from amplification of reference gene primers within the assay. Sequence reads were collapsed and filtered to measure the absolute abundance of every unique TCRbeta CDR3 rearrangement. Productive Simpson clonality was computed per sample as the square root of Simpson's diversity index over productive rearrangements. TCRdb retrieved this table from immuneACCESS and kept in-frame rearrangements only. Not all clones are present; in checked studies, unresolved V genes account for under half, and no reason is known for the remainder. V, J and clone size are those of that table, while D and trimming were read from the DNA. The sample has approximately 120,000 clones on record, 85% to 90% of them singletons. In total, the top ten clones hold around 4% of the sample.

As encoded in the germline V gene, CDR1 is SGHTA while CDR2 is FQGNSA. Deletion took 6 bases off V and 1 base off J, with a span of 14 bases between the germline ends. CDR3 length: 15 amino acids, cysteine to phenylalanine. Only the CDR3 DNA is retained, 45 bases long and in frame from the first base. The research as a whole found: The amount of clinical and demographic metadata varied by source and participant and was provided uncurated.

The V gene is TRBV7-2 and the J gene is TRBJ2-3, and TRBD2 may be the D gene, going by 6 matching bases. Sample: peripheral blood. This sequence originates from a human donor in a cohort sampled during active COVID-19. The CDR3 region has the sequence CASSNWGVGTDTQYF. Read as DNA, the sequence is TGTGCCAGCAGTAACTGGGGGGTCGGCACAGATACGCAGTATTTT.